This section outlines one TCR beta chain sequence together with its context. Sequenced by immunoSEQ multiplex PCR; TCRdb stores in-frame clones only, minus some. The sample lists under 200,000 clones; nearly 96% were seen once. The data stem from a study of control samples from healthy donors and cancer patients. Germline CDR1 is MGHRA and CDR2 is YSYEKL. The CDR3 contains 19 residues. V lost 1 base to trimming and J lost 0 bases; unmatched junction nucleotides: 10. Sequences were obtained from blood. The sequence was obtained from a woman in her thirties in good health. The chain couples TRBV4-1 to TRBJ1-5; 9 bases map to TRBD1. The CDR3 nucleotides are TGCGCCAGCAGCCAAGGCCAGGACAGGGGCCGCTATAGCAATCAGCCCCAGCATTTT. This translates into CASSQGQDRGRYSNQPQHF.